Shown below are 23 T cell receptor beta chains from a single sample sequenced in a study of T-cell memory formation after mild COVID-19. Using its own MiXCR run on the 5' RACE reads, TCRdb lists one record per CDR3 protein. Here the sample spans fewer than 400,000 distinct CDR3 sequences, about 15% being singletons. The sequencing sample was made of PBMCs or a T cell subset sorted from them (not recorded which). The receptor source for this set is a man aged 18-30 years who had mild COVID-19 (a few samples of this study predate the infection). Cell type and time point are not known.

Notes on this clonotype: Mismatch with germline at one junction end may stem from a read error. This chain joins TRBV29-1 and TRBJ1-4; 7 bases are a match to TRBD1. CDR3 size: 13 residues. Germline CDR1 is SQVTM and CDR2 is ANQGSEA. Here the CDR3 DNA reads TGCAGCGTCGAAGACAGGGCAAGGGAAAAACTGTTTTTT. Translated: CSVEDRAREKLFF.

This clonotype was found a few times. This CDR3 is CASSPLTGGKGTGELFF. The DNA of the CDR3 is TGTGCCAGCAGCCCGTTAACAGGGGGCAAGGGGACCGGGGAGCTGTTTTTT. The rearrangement uses TRBV7-6 and TRBJ2-2; 9 nucleotides line up with TRBD1. The CDR3 has 17 amino acids. Germline lookup yields CDR1 SGHVS and CDR2 FNYEAQ. V lost 5 bases to trimming and J lost 5 bases; unmatched junction nucleotides: 12.

This clonotype was counted only a few times. V is TRBV7-3 and J is TRBJ1-2, with TRBD1 identical over 8 bases. The CDR3 is made up of 13 amino acids. V shed 3 bases and J 6 bases; nucleotides not matched to a gene: 3. The germline V gene encodes CDR1 SGHTA and CDR2 FQGTGA. The CDR3 sequence: CASSFTGGDGYTF. Here the CDR3 DNA reads TGTGCCAGCAGCTTCACAGGGGGGGATGGCTACACCTTC. Combining the CDR3 with reference TRBV7-3 and TRBJ1-2 gives the whole variable domain GAGVSQTPSNKVTEKGKYVELRCDPISGHTALYWYRQSLGQGPEFLIYFQGTGAADDSGLPNDRFFAVRPEGSVSTLKIQRTERGDSAVYLCASSFTGGDGYTFGSGTRLTVV.

The chain joins TRBV19 to TRBJ2-2, with a weak D call TRBD1 (6 bases). The CDR3 runs to 15 residues. Germline lookup yields CDR1 LNHDA and CDR2 SQIVND (reference sequence). Trimming removed 7 bases at V and 0 bases at J, with 12 bases between. The CDR3 DNA reads TGTGCCAGTAAAATTGGACAGACGAACACCGGGGAGCTGTTTTTT. Protein product: CASKIGQTNTGELFF.

CDR3 loop: CSAISGTGYRTQYF. CDR3 DNA: TGCAGTGCTATCTCCGGGACAGGGTATCGGACCCAGTACTTC. The chain couples TRBV20-1 to TRBJ2-5; 9 bases line up with TRBD1. Unmatched junction bases numbered 10, after V lost 4 bases and J lost 7 bases. Germline CDR1 and CDR2: DFQATT and SNEGSKA (reference sequence). This CDR3 has 14 amino acids.

This clonotype came up a few times. The rearrangement joins TRBV4-3 to TRBJ2-2; 11 positions agree with TRBD1. CDR3 length: 15 amino acids. From germline, CDR1 is LGHNA and CDR2 YSLEER. V lost 1 base and J lost 7; bases outside the gene matches: 2. This chain's CDR3 is CASSQGTGGSGELFF. CDR3 coding DNA: TGCGCCAGCAGCCAAGGGACAGGGGGCAGCGGGGAGCTGTTTTTT.

This clonotype was seen a handful of times. This sequence joins TRBV18 and TRBJ2-5, with D hard to call. V was trimmed by 2 bases and J by 4 bases, leaving 8 bases between them. The germline V gene encodes CDR1 KGHSH and CDR2 LQKENI. This CDR3 has 13 amino acids. CDR3 sequence (DNA): TGTGCCAGCTCACCAATCCCCCCAGAGACCCAGTACTTC. It codes for CASSPIPPETQYF.

This clonotype was found a few times. This rearrangement joins TRBV11-3 to TRBJ2-5, with D perhaps given as TRBD1 or TRBD2 (5 bases each). Trimming cost V 2 bases and J 7 bases, with 11 bases left between them. Germline V lookup: CDR1 SGHNT, CDR2 YENEEA. The CDR3 consists of 13 residues. CDR3 sequence reads: CASSLLDGGTQYF. CDR3 DNA: TGTGCCAGCAGCTTACTTGATGGGGGGACCCAGTACTTC.

This clonotype was seen more than once but under ten times. The chain couples TRBV3-1 to TRBJ1-2; D is ambiguous. CDR1 LGHDT and CDR2 YNNKEL come from the germline V gene (reference sequence). V lost 0 bases to trimming and J lost 8 bases, with 16 bases between them. The CDR3 has 15 amino acids. The DNA for the CDR3 is TGTGCCAGCAGCCAAGATTCTGTCCAGGTGGCGGGCTACACCTTC. Residues: CASSQDSVQVAGYTF.

The genes are TRBV12-3 or TRBV12-4 and TRBJ2-7; 10 bases are a match to TRBD2. Trimming took 6 bases from V and 7 from J; bases not matched to a gene: 9. The CDR3 is made up of 14 amino acids. Written as DNA, the CDR3 is TGTGCCAGCAGAGTGAGCGGGGGGGCGGGAGAGCAGTACTTC. Its translation is CASRVSGGAGEQYF.

V usage is TRBV20-1 and J usage is TRBJ2-3, with 10 bases matching TRBD2. V lost 4 bases to trimming and J lost 0 bases; unmatched junction nucleotides: 4. This CDR3 spans 15 amino acids. The V gene's germline CDR1 is DFQATT and CDR2 SNEGSKA (reference sequence). In DNA, the CDR3 is TGCAGTGCTAAGCGGGGGGGGTCTAGCACAGATACGCAGTATTTT. Protein: CSAKRGGSSTDTQYF.

In this sample, this clonotype turned up a few times. The rearrangement uses TRBV11-3 and TRBJ2-7; TRBD1 aligns across 7 bases. The V segment lost 1 base and the J segment 6 bases; nucleotides outside the gene matches: 6. CDR1 and CDR2 (germline): SGHNT, YENEEA. CDR3 size: 14 residues. CDR3: CASSLVIQGREQYV. CDR3 sequence (DNA): TGTGCCAGCAGCTTAGTGATACAGGGGCGCGAGCAGTACGTC.

This clonotype was seen a few times. The chain recombines TRBV5-6 with TRBJ2-2; a possible D gene is TRBD2 (5 bases). The ends were cut back, 3 bases at V and 5 bases at J, with 5 bases in the middle. CDR1 and CDR2 from the germline V gene are SGHDT and YYEEEE. This CDR3 region has 12 residues. This CDR3 is CASSWRTGELFF. The CDR3 DNA reads TGTGCCAGCAGCTGGAGGACCGGGGAGCTGTTTTTT.

This chain joins TRBV3-1 and TRBJ1-6; perhaps TRBD1 as D (5 bases). The V end lost 3 bases, the J end lost 6 bases, and 12 bases lay between the germline ends. In germline, CDR1 is LGHDT, CDR2 YNNKEL (reference sequence). CDR3 size: 15 residues. This CDR3 is CASSHQGRGNSPLHF. Written as DNA, the CDR3 is TGTGCCAGCAGCCACCAGGGACGGGGTAATTCACCCCTCCACTTT.

This clonotype was seen a handful of times. The V and J genes are TRBV18 and TRBJ2-1; 7 nucleotides align to TRBD2. CDR3 length equals 15 residues. The V gene end was trimmed by 6 bases and the J gene end by 4 bases; junction bases not matched to a gene: 9. Germline assignment: CDR1 KGHSH and CDR2 LQKENI. The CDR3 loop is CASSLGERDYNEQFF. The CDR3 nucleotides read TGTGCCAGCTCCCTGGGGGAGCGGGATTACAATGAGCAGTTCTTC.

This clonotype was detected a few times. This chain uses TRBV28 with TRBJ1-1, with 9 bases matching TRBD1. From germline, CDR1 is MDHEN and CDR2 SYDVKM. V shed 7 bases, J shed 11 bases, and the junction held 11 bases outside the gene matches. CDR3 length equals 13 residues. The CDR3 DNA reads TGTGCCAGCACGGTGGGGACAGGGCGGGCGGCTTTCTTT. Translating gives CASTVGTGRAAFF.

Only a few counts were recorded for this clonotype. The chain combines TRBV6-6 with TRBJ2-7; perhaps TRBD2 as D (5 bases). The CDR3 extends over 14 amino acids. Trimming left V 4 bases short and J 0 bases short, with 10 bases between. Germline lookup yields CDR1 MNHNY and CDR2 SVGAGI (reference sequence). The CDR3 here is CASSWRASSYEQYV. In DNA form, the CDR3 reads TGTGCCAGCAGTTGGCGGGCTAGCTCCTACGAGCAGTACGTC.

This chain connects TRBV9 to TRBJ2-7; tentative D call: TRBD1 (5 bases). V gave up 0 bases and J gave up 2 bases, with 9 bases separating them. The V gene's germline CDR1 is SGDLS and CDR2 YYNGEE. The CDR3 consists of 14 residues. Written as DNA, the CDR3 is TGTGCCAGCAGCGTAGCTTTGACAGCCTACGAGCAGTACTTC. As protein: CASSVALTAYEQYF.

The chain couples TRBV18 to TRBJ2-6; no reliable D call. CDR1 and CDR2 (germline): KGHSH, LQKENI. V was pared by 0 bases and J by 0 bases, with 12 bases between. This CDR3 contains 18 residues. Written as DNA, the CDR3 is TGTGCCAGCTCACCACCGGGCATTGGGGACTCTGGGGCCAACGTCCTGACTTTC. Translated, it gives CASSPPGIGDSGANVLTF.

Turning to this clonotype: One end of the junction varies from germline; a read error may be responsible. The chain couples TRBV5-6 to TRBJ2-3; no clear D gene. The CDR3 consists of 13 residues. CDR1 and CDR2 (germline): SGHDT, YYEEEE. For the CDR3, the DNA is TGTGCCAGCAGCTTGGGTCTCGCAGATACGCAGTGTTTT. Translation gives CASSLGLADTQCF.

The chain links TRBV7-2 to TRBJ2-5; 7 bases are shared with TRBD2. CDR1 and CDR2 (germline): SGHTA, FQGNSA. J gave up 1 base and V 6 bases, and 2 bases lay outside the gene matches. The CDR3 runs 13 residues. CDR3 sequence (DNA): TGTGCCAGCAGGGGGGGGAGCCAAGAGACCCAGTACTTC. Its protein is CASRGGSQETQYF.

The J gene is TRBJ1-6, the V gene TRBV6-5; maybe TRBD1 (5 bases). This CDR3 comprises 18 residues. Per germline, CDR1 MNHEY and CDR2 SVGAGI. With 2 bases removed from V and 0 bases from J, the gap between germline ends came to 14 bases. The CDR3 nucleotides read TGTGCCAGCAGTTACAACGCACCAGGGAGCTCCTATAATTCACCCCTCCACTTT. It specifies CASSYNAPGSSYNSPLHF.

This clonotype has more than one count but fewer than ten. This chain uses TRBV30 with TRBJ2-1, with 8 bases matching TRBD2. After removal of 0 bases from V and 11 bases from J, the junction contained 12 bases not matched to a gene. CDR1 and CDR2 (germline): GTSNPN, SVGIG (reference sequence). CDR3 length equals 15 residues. CDR3 region: CAWSVVGGGNTQQFF. CDR3 nucleotides: TGTGCCTGGAGTGTGGTGGGCGGGGGGAATACGCAGCAGTTCTTC.